This paragraph reports one T cell receptor (beta chain). What this receptor recognizes is not known. Per-base qualities were not stored, and no clone one base away is much larger. The cohort consisted of 650 to 700 healthy bone marrow donors. At the time of sampling, every cohort member was nominally healthy, though immune exposures that went unrecorded were likely present. The donor tested CMV seropositive and was one of the 289 seropositive cohort members. A peripheral blood sample was collected from each donor, and TCR beta sequencing was performed on peripheral blood mononuclear cells. Genomic DNA was extracted from the blood cell samples with the Qiagen DNeasy Blood Extraction Kit. This sample stems from a study of cytomegalovirus exposure and HLA in healthy donors (dated by TCRdb to 2016 to 2017). Regarding the research as a whole: An earlier analysis of 587 of the donors reported 250 to 300 Gb of sequence data and around 120 million unique TCR beta sequences obtained from some 200 million T cells. An early release that covered several hundred HLA-typed donors contained around 300 gigabases of sequencing data and 70 million to 100 million unique TCR sequences. The genetic ancestry cluster associated with self-reported Caucasian donors included 81% of the roughly 400 genotyped donors. The study aimed to test whether signatures of past pathogen exposure could be identified by cataloging public T cell receptors. Using immunosequencing, the study profiled T cell repertoires from fewer than 850 subjects and related those repertoires to cytomegalovirus serostatus. Besides the first cohort of about 730 subjects, a separate validation cohort made up of 95 to 150 different subjects was used. The study combined high-throughput TCR immunosequencing, statistical association of individual TCRs with disease status, and machine learning to predict cytomegalovirus infection status. A later analysis re-examined previously published TCR beta repertoires from roughly 720 donors and added high-resolution HLA genotyping to investigate patterns of TCR occurrence. In the later analysis, no new phenotypic data were used to find candidate immune exposures; instead, reliance was placed on TCR beta sequences and their occurrence across donors. In an earlier analysis of about 590 of the donors, high-throughput TCR beta sequencing was used to judge whether each TCR beta V gene segment behaved as functional or pseudogenic. Donor age, sex, ethnicity and CMV serostatus were compiled alongside the repertoire data. In a later genetic analysis, genome-wide SNP genotypes for 398 of the 666 donors were used, and that subset was treated as a discovery cohort. All discovery cohort repertoires had been generated on a single sequencing platform. HLA typing included class I and class II loci at four-digit resolution. The number of typed donors differed by locus: roughly 620-630 for A, B, C, DRB1 and DQB1; 522 for DQA1; 606 for DPA1; and some 450 for DPB1. Roughly five DR-DQ haplotypes were handled as single units for association and clustering, since linkage in the cohort was strong. Among about 410 genotyped donors of the cohort, an average of around 250,000 unique TCR beta nucleotide sequences was sequenced per donor, of which about 19% were non-productive.

The method behind the library was the immunoSEQ multiplex PCR assay. For the multiplex PCR, a mixture combining 60 forward primers for TCR Vbeta segments and 13 reverse primers for TCR Jbeta segments was used. Amplification of the CDR3 region of rearranged TCR beta genes was performed with a multiplex PCR assay on genomic DNA. The Illumina HiSeq System was used to sequence the amplified TCR beta libraries as 87-base-pair reads. The original methods were these. A later analysis counted approximately 74 million unique TCR beta chains across the 666 repertoires, and about 10 million of these chains were shared by at least two donors. Raw reads were error-corrected and collapsed into unique sequences by a nearest-neighbor algorithm in which closely related sequences were merged to remove PCR and sequencing errors. CDR3 sequences were aligned to IMGT reference sequences to assign V, D and J gene segments. For a sequence to be retained, a match of at least six nucleotides was required to both a V gene segment and a J gene segment. Rearrangements were classified as productive when the CDR3 lacked stop codons and remained in frame with V and J, and all other rearrangements were classified as non-productive. CDR3 was defined by IMGT convention, running from the second conserved V-encoded cysteine to the conserved J-encoded phenylalanine. The earlier analysis of about 570 of the donors excluded any sequence lacking an unambiguous match to a single V gene segment. In an earlier analysis of a few hundred of the donors, a V segment was called functional when productive rearrangements were above 56.7%, and segregating when the standard deviation between donors exceeded 5%. A statistical classification framework was built for diagnosing cytomegalovirus status from the catalog of TCR beta chain sequences. A later analysis assigned V and J genes by comparing TCR nucleotide sequences with IMGT/GENE-DB human TR gene sequences. The TCRdist pipeline was used in a later analysis to assign CDR3 sequences and most-parsimonious VDJ recombination scenarios. A later analysis defined each TCR beta chain by its CDR3 amino acid sequence plus V-gene family, and excluded reads lacking a unique V-gene family. As a way to deal with suspected cross-contamination and a sequencing artifact, a later analysis dropped under 600 nucleotide sequences that were highly shared and had low generation probability. In a later analysis, a clonal expansion index for each public chain was calculated from normalized within-repertoire ranks of inferred template counts. In a later analysis, generation probabilities were computed using a VDJ recombination model fitted to out-of-frame rearrangements, and the results were checked against IGoR. In a later analysis, hypergeometric tests were used to score TCR-TCR, TCR-HLA and TCR-CMV co-occurrence, with a repertoire-size bias correction applied to TCR pairs. In a later analysis, false discovery rates were estimated by permuting HLA or CMV assignments 20 times. In a later analysis, co-occurring TCRs were grouped using DBSCAN, with TCRdist sequence similarity added in when clustering inside HLA-allele-positive subsets. Repertoires with fewer than 30,000 or more than 120,000 public chains, plus five repertoires with anomalous nucleotide sharing, were excluded from co-occurrence clustering. Held by TCRdb, this immuneACCESS table contains in-frame sequences only and omits some clones. Under half of the omission traces to an unresolved V gene where checked; the cause of the rest is unknown. That table supplies the V and J calls and clone size; D and trimming were determined from the DNA. The sample table shows under 150,000 clones, and 55% to 75% are seen once. The ten largest clonotypes hold 1.5% to 2% of the sample.

What the work shows at the level of the full study, not this receptor alone: When HLA alleles, especially DR and DQ, strongly co-occurred, attributing TCR associations to individual alleles was difficult. The earlier analysis of approximately 560 of the donors excluded over 15 rarely observed V segments, including chromosome 9 orphons, because counts were too low. Because some donors lacked HLA typing at each locus, the association tests relied only on the typed subset. A cluster of highly shared sequence variants was judged likely to represent a technical artifact of the sequencing pipeline. In vitro tests confirmed that a few of the cytomegalovirus-associated TCR beta chains recognize cytomegalovirus antigens. According to the authors, the approach could potentially be generalized to other disease states and immunological phenotypes. According to a later analysis, most CMV-associated TCR beta chains appeared to be HLA-restricted, and the HLA associations seemed to be driven largely by CMV exposure. An earlier analysis of 587 of the donors showed that most TCR beta V segments appeared in productive rearrangements either about 87% or about 30% of the time, which broadly matched IMGT annotations. According to a later genetic analysis, donors in an Asian-associated ancestry cluster had fewer N-insertions in productive TCRs than the approximately 700-donor mean. CMV serostatus was the only immune exposure information available for the cohort. A further reported finding was that TCR beta sequences accurately predicted the HLA-A and HLA-B alleles for most subjects in the first cohort. An association between a missense DCLRE1C variant and V-gene and J-gene trimming of TCR beta chains was found in a later genetic analysis and replicated in an independent cohort. According to a later analysis, parvovirus B19, influenza, CMV and Epstein-Barr virus appeared linked to several top co-occurrence clusters. The classifier was reported to diagnose cytomegalovirus status with high specificity and sensitivity in both the original cohort and the validation cohort. Sequencing depth was assumed to be roughly uniform across donors in the presence/absence analyses, though that assumption may not hold. Correlated functional status among segregating V segments might reflect linkage disequilibrium, but an unknown experimental factor could not be ruled out. In a later analysis, HLA-associated TCR beta chains showed more clonal expansion and lower generation probabilities than non-associated chains that were equally common. The study gave a list of more than 150 TCR beta chains associated with cytomegalovirus. In a later analysis, TCR association rates were found to vary across HLA loci, with the most associated TCRs seen for DRB1 alleles and the fewest for HLA-C alleles. Some IMGT-functional V segments, including TRBV6-2 and TRBV6-3, could not be distinguished by the 87-base-pair reads and were therefore excluded. In a later analysis, over 15,000 TCR beta sequences were associated with specific HLA alleles at a false discovery rate of 0.05. This cohort had only TCR beta chains sequenced, and the lack of alpha or paired-chain data limited which features could be detected. Most TCR sequences were observed very rarely across donors, whereas some public TCRs were present in many individuals.

As encoded in the germline V gene (reference sequence), CDR1 is SEHNR while CDR2 is FQNEAQ. From the cysteine through the phenylalanine, the CDR3 covers 14 amino acids. Only CDR3 DNA is held: 42 bases, read in frame from base 1. The trim is 5 bases for V and 0 bases for J, with a gap of 11 bases between the germline ends. Material: PBMCs. Here the chain combines TRBV7-9 and TRBJ2-7, and TRBD1 may be the D gene, going by 6 matching bases. The clonotype was recovered from a man younger than 45 in good health and CMV-seropositive. Here is the DNA: TGTGCCAGCAGCCAATGGACAGTCTCCTACGAGCAGTACTTC. Protein translation: CASSQWTVSYEQYF.